This T cell receptor beta chain was retrieved from a study of control samples from healthy donors and cancer patients. The CDR3 covers 11 residues. V was trimmed by 3 bases and J by 10 bases, leaving 9 bases between them. Method: immunoSEQ multiplex PCR; TCRdb's copy keeps in-frame clones and lacks some. The sample includes about 210,000 clones. Sequenced: blood. The V and J genes are TRBV12-3 or TRBV12-4 and TRBJ1-1; D may be TRBD1 (6 bases). The sequence was obtained from a woman under 40 in good health. CDR3 protein: CASSFRGRAFF. The DNA for the CDR3 is TGTGCCAGCAGTTTCCGGGGGCGAGCTTTCTTT.